This is a list of T cell receptor beta chains from one sample in a study of cytomegalovirus exposure and HLA in healthy donors. The protocol was immunoSEQ multiplex PCR, while the TCRdb copy is restricted to in-frame clones and leaves out a portion. Of 150,000 to 200,000 clones listed, approximately 84% are singletons. Sequenced sample: PBMCs. The receptors were gathered from a girl between 10 and 17 years old in good health and CMV-seropositive. The CDR3 runs from the conserved cysteine through the conserved F or W. D genes are given only for firm matches. The size of a clone is reported for some rows only, either as once, few or many, or as a class for expanded clones.

d_call j_call clone_size v_call cdr3_aa cdr3_nt
. TRBJ1-6 . TRBV6-4 CASSDGRENSPLHF TGTGCCAGCAGTGACGGCAGGGAAAATTCACCCCTCCACTTT
. TRBJ1-2 . TRBV13 CASSTGDRWKVYYGYTF TGTGCCAGCAGCACGGGGGATCGGTGGAAGGTTTACTATGGCTACACCTTC
. TRBJ1-2 . TRBV6-1 CASREQGRLLGYTF TGTGCCAGCCGAGAACAGGGAAGGCTTTTAGGCTACACCTTC
TRBD2 TRBJ2-1 . TRBV15 CATAGGGSGTLYNEQFF TGTGCCACCGCCGGGGGGGGATCAGGGACTTTATACAATGAGCAGTTCTTC
. TRBJ2-3 . TRBV7-6 CASSLESGRTTDTQYF TGTGCCAGCAGCTTAGAATCGGGTAGAACCACAGATACGCAGTATTTT
TRBD2 TRBJ2-7 once TRBV7-9 CASSLGGLGIGYEQYF TGTGCCAGCAGCTTAGGCGGACTAGGCATTGGTTACGAGCAGTACTTC
TRBD1 TRBJ2-7 . TRBV27 CASSLSQGAYEQYF TGTGCCAGCAGTTTATCCCAGGGGGCCTACGAGCAGTACTTC
. TRBJ2-1 once TRBV7-9 CASRSPPRSGVLRNEQFF TGTGCCAGCAGGTCACCTCCTCGGTCGGGGGTCCTAAGGAATGAGCAGTTCTTC
TRBD2 TRBJ2-3 . TRBV5-1 CASSLEVAGATDTQYF TGCGCCAGCAGCTTGGAGGTAGCGGGAGCCACAGATACGCAGTATTTT
TRBD1 TRBJ2-2 few TRBV6-4 CASKGDSDTGELFF TGTGCCAGCAAGGGGGACAGTGACACCGGGGAGCTGTTTTTT
. TRBJ1-1 . TRBV6-5 CASSYGRGNTEAFF TGTGCCAGCAGTTACGGTCGGGGGAACACTGAAGCTTTCTTT
TRBD1 TRBJ1-4 . TRBV7-9 CASSFYGTGNEKLFF TGTGCCAGCAGCTTTTACGGGACAGGGAATGAAAAACTGTTTTTT
TRBD1 TRBJ2-7 . TRBV29-1 CSARTGYEQYF TGCAGCGCCAGGACAGGGTACGAGCAGTACTTC
. TRBJ2-1 . TRBV18 CASSPPQAEQFF TGTGCCAGCTCACCACCCCAAGCTGAGCAGTTCTTC
. TRBJ1-2 . TRBV6-1 CASSESGGSWNGYTF TGTGCCAGCAGTGAGTCGGGGGGCTCTTGGAATGGCTACACCTTC
. TRBJ2-7 . TRBV27 CASSFLGSGDEQYF TGTGCCAGCAGTTTCCTCGGTTCCGGGGACGAGCAGTACTTC
TRBD1 TRBJ1-4 . TRBV4-1 CASSLGQGDEKLFF TGCGCCAGCAGCCTGGGACAGGGAGATGAAAAACTGTTTTTT
. TRBJ2-1 . TRBV5-1 CASSLEQGVGYNEQFF TGCGCCAGCAGCTTGGAACAGGGAGTTGGCTACAATGAGCAGTTCTTC
TRBD1 TRBJ1-2 . TRBV5-3 CARSLIRGQGTWSYTF TGTGCCAGAAGCTTAATCCGAGGACAGGGTACTTGGAGCTACACCTTC
. TRBJ2-2 . TRBV18 CASSPPGFNTGELFF TGTGCCAGCTCACCACCCGGTTTTAACACCGGGGAGCTGTTTTTT
TRBD1 TRBJ1-1 . TRBV7-8 CASSEDRGNTEAFF TGTGCCAGCAGCGAGGACAGGGGGAACACTGAAGCTTTCTTT
. TRBJ2-1 . TRBV5-4 CASSSPGRDEQFF TGTGCCAGCAGCTCCCCAGGGCGTGATGAGCAGTTCTTC
TRBD1 TRBJ1-2 . TRBV28 CAGQRQGATYGYTF TGTGCCGGCCAGAGACAGGGGGCTACCTATGGCTACACCTTC